These 27 T cell receptor beta chains share one sample of origin, sequenced in a study of tumor and adjacent non-tumor tissue in lung cancer. The template was RNA from unsorted bulk tissue. TCRbeta libraries were built with three rounds of nested PCR, modified from ARM-PCR. From the multiplex PCR reads, TCRdb called clonotypes with MiXCR, one entry per CDR3 protein. The table includes about 75,000 distinct CDR3 sequences, under 85% detected once. The sample was lung tumor tissue. Receptor source: a woman aged 50 to 60 with non-small cell lung cancer.

With respect to this clonotype: Just one base apart from a much larger clone, this may be a read error. The V call is TRBV11-3, the J call TRBJ2-7; D not certain. The CDR3 sequence is 13 residues long. CDR1 is SGHNT and CDR2 is YENEEA in the germline V gene. V lost 2 bases to trimming and J lost 6 bases, with 11 bases between them. The chain's CDR3 is CASSLTPSCEQYF. Here the CDR3 DNA reads TGTGCCAGCAGCTTAACACCCAGCTGCGAGCAGTACTTC.

By frequency in the sample, this clonotype is medium-sized. V and J are TRBV29-1 and TRBJ2-1, with D maybe TRBD1 (6 bases). V was pared by 7 bases and J by 4 bases, with 11 bases between. The CDR3 sequence is 12 residues long. Germline assignment: CDR1 SQVTM and CDR2 ANQGSEA. CDR3 in amino acids: CSGIGQYNEQFF. The DNA of the CDR3 is TGCAGCGGGATCGGACAGTACAATGAGCAGTTCTTC.

A word on this clonotype: The junction departs from germline at one end; a sequencing error may be responsible. The CDR3 sequence: CSVEPPAGKGEKGRGYTF. The CDR3 DNA is TGTAGCGTTGAGCCCCCCGCGGGAAAAGGGGAGAAAGGACGGGGCTACACCTTC. The chain carries TRBV29-1 and TRBJ1-2; TRBD1 is a possible D gene (5 bases). Germline CDR1 SQVTM, CDR2 ANQGSEA. CDR3 size: 18 residues.

Remarks on this clonotype: Sequence at one end of the junction differs from germline and may be a read error. J is TRBJ1-4 and V is TRBV6-6; D gene unclear. This CDR3 has 17 residues. Germline V lookup: CDR1 MNHNY, CDR2 SVGAGI (reference sequence). The CDR3 DNA sequence: TGTGCCAGCAATTACCCCGACCCACCGGAAGCTAATGAAAAACTGTTTTTT. Its protein product is CASNYPDPPEANEKLFF.

The chain links TRBV6-5 to TRBJ1-2; possibly TRBD1 for D (5 bases). The germline V gene has CDR1 MNHEY and CDR2 SVGAGI. There are 13 residues in the CDR3. Trimming shortened V by 9 bases and J by 10 bases, and 21 bases separated the two germline ends. CDR3 bases: TGTGCCAGTAGTCGGGACGGAGGTAGGACCTACACCTTC. Translation gives CASSRDGGRTYTF.

This clonotype is judged medium-sized (0.01 to 0.1%). The chain links TRBV11-2 to TRBJ2-1; 14 positions match TRBD2. The V and J ends lost 7 bases and 1 base, in that order; junction bases with no gene match: 3. This CDR3 contains 16 residues. Per the germline V gene, CDR1 is SGHAT and CDR2 is FQNNGV. The DNA of the CDR3 is TGTGCCAGCAAGAGGACTAGCGGGAGGTCCTACAATGAGCAGTTCTTC. This sequence encodes CASKRTSGRSYNEQFF.

Remarks on this clonotype: A junction end diverges from the germline sequence, so it may reflect a read error. V is TRBV12-3 or TRBV12-4 and J is TRBJ2-3; the D is unclear. The CDR3 has 18 residues. DNA of the CDR3: TGTGCCAGCAGTTCGAGAGATCTGGCCCTGCGGAGCGCAGATACGCAGTTTTTT. Protein product: CASSSRDLALRSADTQFF.

With regard to this clonotype: Its ends do not fully match the called genes, so a read error is possible. The J gene is TRBJ2-1, the V gene TRBV4-1; perhaps D is TRBD1 or TRBD2 (6 bases each). Germline V gene sequence: CDR1 MGHRA, CDR2 YSYEKL. The CDR3 length is 13 residues. The CDR3 spells CASGQKGDSEQLF. The CDR3 nucleotides read TGTGCCAGCGGCCAGAAGGGGGACTCTGAGCAGCTCTTC.

On this clonotype itself: The junction departs from germline at one end; a sequencing error may be responsible. The chain couples TRBV12-3 or TRBV12-4 to TRBJ2-1, with D perhaps matching TRBD1 or TRBD2 (5 bases each). CDR3 length: 15 residues. In DNA form, the CDR3 reads TGTGCCAGCTGTTTACAGCAGGAGGTTGGGACTGAGCAGTTCTTC. It codes for CASCLQQEVGTEQFF.

Comment on this clonotype: The junction departs from the called germline gene at one end, perhaps through a read error. V is TRBV24-1 and J is TRBJ2-3; D possibly corresponds to TRBD2 (5 bases). The CDR3 has 16 amino acids. Germline-derived CDR1 and CDR2 are KGHDR and SFDVKD. This CDR3 is CATSDSQDLPTDTQYF. The CDR3 DNA reads as TGTGCAACCAGTGACTCCCAGGACTTGCCCACAGATACGCAGTATTTT.

This clonotype has ten or more counts. The chain is built from TRBV28 and TRBJ2-7; D tentatively fits TRBD1 or TRBD2 (5 bases each). The CDR3 contains 13 residues. Germline lookup yields CDR1 MDHEN and CDR2 SYDVKM. The V gene lost 8 bases and the J gene lost 2 bases, with 13 bases spanning the gap. CDR3 DNA: TGTGCCAGCTCCCACCCGGGACCCTACGAGCAGTACTTC. Translating it yields CASSHPGPYEQYF.

This clonotype was seen a handful of times. A much larger clonotype is one base distant, so this may be a read error. The CDR3: CSVRDPGGIQETQYF. In DNA form, the CDR3 reads TGCAGTGTTAGAGATCCAGGGGGGATCCAAGAGACCCAGTACTTC. The chain recombines TRBV20-1 with TRBJ2-5, with D possibly TRBD1 on 7 matching bases. The CDR3 has 15 residues. The V gene's germline CDR1 is DFQATT and CDR2 SNEGSKA (reference sequence).

To note about this clonotype: The missing conserved phenylalanine or tryptophan at the end of this CDR3 makes a read error likely. The genes are TRBV10-3 and TRBJ2-1; the match to TRBD1 covers 7 bases. The germline gives CDR1 ENHRY, CDR2 SYGVKD. The CDR3 is 15 residues long. The CDR3 loop reads CVISDRDRNYNEQFI. The CDR3 DNA is TGTGTCATCAGTGACAGGGACAGAAACTACAATGAGCAGTTCATC.

As to this clonotype: An end of the junction differs from the germline gene, which may be a read error. The rearrangement uses TRBV29-1 and TRBJ2-1, with unresolved D. The CDR3 is 12 residues long. Germline values: CDR1 SQVTM, CDR2 ANQGSEA. The CDR3 sequence: CSVSVSHNEQLF. The CDR3 coding sequence is TGCAGCGTTAGCGTCTCACACAATGAGCAGCTCTTC.

Note on this clonotype: The CDR3 does not close with the conserved phenylalanine or tryptophan, likely indicating a read error. No DNA is shown, since the ends of the CDR3 on it are uncertain; the CDR3 is the one TCRdb lists. Here the CDR3 reads CAWGRGGRENEQSL. The chain couples TRBV30 to TRBJ2-1; TRBD2 is taken as the D call from the table, unchecked against the DNA. The CDR3 is 14 residues long, ends included. Germline lookup yields CDR1 GTSNPN and CDR2 SVGIG (reference sequence).

The V and J genes are TRBV11-2 and TRBJ2-3; possible D gene TRBD1, 6 bases. The CDR3 totals 15 residues. Trimming took 1 base from V and 14 from J, leaving 22 bases between them. CDR1 and CDR2 (germline): SGHAT, FQNNGV. The CDR3 here is CASSLGPSGDHRRYF. In DNA form, the CDR3 reads TGTGCCAGCAGCTTAGGACCCTCAGGGGACCATAGGCGGTATTTT.

CDR3 coding DNA: TGTGCCAGCAGTTTTAATGTCGGCGATAAGCGGTTCTTC. It translates to CASSFNVGDKRFF. This chain uses TRBV12-3 or TRBV12-4 with TRBJ2-1; D uncertain. The CDR3 is 13 residues long. V lost 3 bases, J lost 15 bases, and 18 bases lay in between.

Remarks on this clonotype: Given the absence of the conserved phenylalanine or tryptophan at the CDR3 end, a read error is likely. The J gene is TRBJ1-5, the V gene TRBV4-2; D is possibly TRBD2 (7 bases). The J call is doubtful: the DNA matches TRBJ2-3 better. CDR1 is LGHNA, CDR2 YNFKEQ, per germline. The CDR3 sequence is 16 residues long. CDR3 bases: TGTACCAGTAGCCAAGATTTGGGCGGGGGCGGTCAGCCCCAGTATCTT. This sequence encodes CTSSQDLGGGGQPQYL.

In regard to this clonotype: Germline and junction disagree at one end, which may indicate a read error. V gene TRBV6-1 combines with J gene TRBJ1-5; possibly TRBD1 for D (5 bases). The germline V gene encodes CDR1 MNHNS and CDR2 SASEGT. The CDR3 is 14 amino acids. This CDR3 reads CASSEGDGNQPQHF. The CDR3 nucleotides read TGTGCCAGCAGTGAAGGGGACGGCAATCAGCCTCAGCATTTT.

Points on this clonotype: This may stem from a read error, because a much larger clone lies one nucleotide away. The rearrangement joins TRBV5-1 to TRBJ1-1; D remains ambiguous. V lost 0 bases and J 4 bases, leaving 13 bases between the germline ends. This CDR3 region has 15 residues. The germline V gene encodes CDR1 SGHRS and CDR2 YFSETQ. The CDR3 loop is CASSLDGKEGTEAFF. DNA for the CDR3: TGCGCCAGCAGCTTGGATGGCAAGGAGGGCACTGAAGCTTTCTTT.

Remarks on this clonotype: The junction shows a germline mismatch at one end, possibly a read error. The rearrangement links TRBV24-1 to TRBJ1-5, with 8 positions matching TRBD1. The V gene's germline CDR1 is KGHDR and CDR2 SFDVKD. The CDR3 loop spans 19 amino acids. CDR3 residues: CATSDSRDRPLVGNRPQHF. The CDR3 DNA sequence: TGTGCCACCAGTGATTCCCGGGACAGGCCTTTAGTGGGCAATCGGCCCCAGCATTTT.

Remarks on this clonotype: In this CDR3 the conserved last residue, phenylalanine or tryptophan, is missing, so a read error is likely. V and J are TRBV6-5 and TRBJ2-1; perhaps TRBD2 as D (8 bases). Germline-derived CDR1 and CDR2 are MNHEY and SVGAGI. The CDR3 has 15 residues. The CDR3 region is CTSSYTGLGGGEQFS. The CDR3 bases are TGTACCAGCAGTTATACGGGACTAGGGGGCGGTGAGCAGTTCTCC.

This clonotype has at least ten counts. A read error may produce the germline difference seen at one junction end. This chain links TRBV11-3 with TRBJ2-3, with TRBD2 matching over 12 bases. Germline V gene data show CDR1 as SGHNT and CDR2 as YENEEA. There are 18 residues in the CDR3. The CDR3 region has the DNA TGTGCCAGCAGCTTAGGACTAGCGGGAGCAGGGGGCACAGATACGCAGTGTTTT. Translation: CASSLGLAGAGGTDTQCF.

In the case of this clonotype: The germline gene is not matched at one end of the junction; a read error may be the cause. The chain combines TRBV24-1 with TRBJ1-5; the match to TRBD1 covers 8 bases. Germline V gene lookup returns CDR1 KGHDR and CDR2 SFDVKD. This CDR3 has 17 amino acids. The CDR3 sequence is CAASDTRTGKEDQPQHF. CDR3 in DNA: TGTGCCGCCAGTGATACCCGGACAGGGAAGGAGGATCAGCCCCAGCATTTT.

This rearrangement joins TRBV29-1 to TRBJ2-1; tentatively, D is TRBD2 (6 bases). The end of the DNA aligns better with TRBJ2-7, so the J call may be wrong. Germline assignment: CDR1 SQVTM and CDR2 ANQGSEA. The CDR3 extends over 11 amino acids. Here the CDR3 reads CISSRGNEQYF. CDR3 nucleotides: TGCATCAGCAGTCGGGGGAATGAGCAGTACTTC.

The chain recombines TRBV7-9 with TRBJ2-1; the D gene could be TRBD1 or TRBD2 (5 bases each). This CDR3 comprises 15 residues. Germline assignment: CDR1 SEHNR and CDR2 FQNEAQ (reference sequence). Trimming removed 9 bases from V and 6 bases from J, with 21 bases in between. The CDR3 DNA follows: TGTGCCAGTAGCCCCTTAGGATCGAGGGGCAATGAGCAGTTCTTC. Its translation is CASSPLGSRGNEQFF.

The rearrangement joins TRBV4-1 to TRBJ2-7, with D possibly called TRBD1 or TRBD2 (5 bases each). Looked up from germline, CDR1 is MGHRA and CDR2 is YSYEKL. Trimming left V 6 bases short and J 3 bases short, with 18 bases between. The CDR3 runs 15 residues. In DNA, the CDR3 is TGCGCCAGCAGTCAACCTGGGACGAACTTCTACGAGCAGTACTTC. Its protein is CASSQPGTNFYEQYF.